This paragraph reports one T cell receptor beta chain. The entry originates in a study of cytomegalovirus exposure and HLA in healthy donors. PCR used 60 Vbeta primers and 13 Jbeta primers. Sequenced by immunoSEQ multiplex PCR; TCRdb stores in-frame clones only, minus some. The repertoire consists of around 150,000 clones, with approximately 77% occurring once and the leading ten covering more than 3.5%. The CDR3 consists of 13 residues. CDR1 and CDR2 (germline): MDHEN, SYDVKM. V was trimmed by 5 bases and J by 3 bases, leaving 10 bases between them. The clonotype was recovered from a man aged 25-45 years in good health and CMV-seropositive. The chain joins TRBV28 to TRBJ1-2; D may be TRBD1 (5 bases). The sequencing sample was made of PBMCs. CDR3 amino acids: CASSVDTYYGYTF. In nucleotides, the CDR3 is TGTGCCAGCAGTGTGGACACGTACTATGGCTACACCTTC.